The 7 T cell receptor beta chains reported below all come from one sample, sequenced in a study of shared clonotypes between healthy human individuals. Using immunoSEQ multiplex PCR, the repertoire was profiled, and TCRdb retains in-frame clones only, with some absent. The sample lists over 2 million clones; roughly 90% were seen once. The sequencing input was naive CD4+ T cells from PBMCs. As to subset: CD45RA+ positively selected. The receptors come from a man aged 18 to 30 in good health. Some clones in this sample may be carry-over from other donors' samples.

This chain uses TRBV5-6 with TRBJ2-1, with a possible D match to TRBD2 (5 bases). CDR1 is SGHDT, CDR2 YYEEEE, per germline. Trimming left V 1 base short and J 10 bases short, with 9 bases between. This CDR3 region has 12 residues. CDR3: CASSLTSNEQFF. DNA for the CDR3: TGTGCCAGCAGCTTGACTAGTAACGAGCAGTTCTTC.

V usage is TRBV9 and J usage is TRBJ2-1, with 8 nucleotides matching TRBD2. The J segment lost 10 bases and the V segment lost 4 bases, leaving 10 bases of the junction unmatched. The germline V gene encodes CDR1 SGDLS and CDR2 YYNGEE. The CDR3 loop spans 14 amino acids. CDR3 sequence (DNA): TGTGCCAGCAGCTCGACTAGCGACCTTGGAGAGCAGTTCTTC. Its protein product is CASSSTSDLGEQFF.

This chain joins TRBV7-3 and TRBJ2-3; TRBD2 agrees at 8 bases. With V trimmed by 3 bases and J by 0 bases, 8 bases remained unmatched. The CDR3 covers 17 residues. CDR1 SGHTA and CDR2 FQGTGA come from the germline V gene. CDR3 protein: CASSFASTSGSTDTQYF. CDR3 nucleotides: TGTGCCAGCAGCTTCGCTTCTACTAGCGGAAGCACAGATACGCAGTATTTT.

The chain is built from TRBV6-5 and TRBJ2-1; 10 bases are shared with TRBD2. This CDR3 is built from 15 residues. The germline V gene encodes CDR1 MNHEY and CDR2 SVGAGI. The V gene end was trimmed by 6 bases and the J gene end by 4 bases; junction bases not matched to a gene: 6. The CDR3 region has the DNA TGTGCCAGCAGGACTCCGGGACTAGCGTACAATGAGCAGTTCTTC. This codes for CASRTPGLAYNEQFF.

The chain uses TRBV6-6 and TRBJ2-3, with D hard to call. CDR1 is MNHNY, CDR2 SVGAGI, per germline (reference sequence). Trimming took 0 bases from V and 1 from J, leaving 5 bases between them. The CDR3 runs 14 residues. CDR3 loop: CASSYSAGTDTQYF. In nucleotides, the CDR3 is TGTGCCAGCAGTTACTCGGCCGGCACAGATACGCAGTATTTT.

The chain has TRBV11-1 and TRBJ1-1; D unresolved. CDR1 is SGHAT, CDR2 FQDESV, per germline (reference sequence). V lost 8 bases and J lost 0, with 13 bases in between. This CDR3 region has 14 residues. In DNA, the CDR3 is TGTGCCAGCGACCGATCTTCAGTGAACACTGAAGCTTTCTTT. Translation gives CASDRSSVNTEAFF.

This chain connects TRBV5-4 to TRBJ1-1, with unresolved D. The V and J ends lost 4 bases and 4 bases respectively, with 20 bases between them. CDR3 length: 16 residues. Germline V lookup: CDR1 SGHNT, CDR2 YYREEE (reference sequence). The CDR3 sequence: CASSNWQQRSFTEAFF. The CDR3 region has the DNA TGTGCCAGCAGCAATTGGCAACAGAGAAGCTTCACTGAAGCTTTCTTT. The full variable domain, in which reference TRBV5-4 and TRBJ1-1 provide the parts outside the CDR3, is ETGVTQSPTHLIKTRGQQVTLRCSSQSGHNTVSWYQQALGQGPQFIFQYYREEENGRGNFPPRFSGLQFPNYSSELNVNALELDDSALYLCASSNWQQRSFTEAFFGQGTRLTVV.